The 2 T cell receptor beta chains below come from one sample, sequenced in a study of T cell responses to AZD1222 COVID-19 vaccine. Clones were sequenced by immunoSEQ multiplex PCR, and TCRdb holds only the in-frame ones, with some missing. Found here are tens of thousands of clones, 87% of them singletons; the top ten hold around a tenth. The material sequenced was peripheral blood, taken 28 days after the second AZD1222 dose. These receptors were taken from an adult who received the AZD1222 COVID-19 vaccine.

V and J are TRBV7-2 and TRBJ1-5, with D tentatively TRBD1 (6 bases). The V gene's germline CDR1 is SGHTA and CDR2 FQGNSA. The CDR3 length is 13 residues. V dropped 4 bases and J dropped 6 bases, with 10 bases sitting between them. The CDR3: CASSSEGVQPQHF. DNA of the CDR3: TGTGCCAGCAGCTCCGAGGGGGTTCAGCCCCAGCATTTT.

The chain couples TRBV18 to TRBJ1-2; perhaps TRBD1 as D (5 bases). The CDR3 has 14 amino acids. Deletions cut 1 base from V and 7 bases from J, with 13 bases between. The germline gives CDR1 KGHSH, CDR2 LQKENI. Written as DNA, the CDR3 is TGTGCCAGCTCACCACAATCAGGGTACGGTGGCTACACCTTC. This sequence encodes CASSPQSGYGGYTF.